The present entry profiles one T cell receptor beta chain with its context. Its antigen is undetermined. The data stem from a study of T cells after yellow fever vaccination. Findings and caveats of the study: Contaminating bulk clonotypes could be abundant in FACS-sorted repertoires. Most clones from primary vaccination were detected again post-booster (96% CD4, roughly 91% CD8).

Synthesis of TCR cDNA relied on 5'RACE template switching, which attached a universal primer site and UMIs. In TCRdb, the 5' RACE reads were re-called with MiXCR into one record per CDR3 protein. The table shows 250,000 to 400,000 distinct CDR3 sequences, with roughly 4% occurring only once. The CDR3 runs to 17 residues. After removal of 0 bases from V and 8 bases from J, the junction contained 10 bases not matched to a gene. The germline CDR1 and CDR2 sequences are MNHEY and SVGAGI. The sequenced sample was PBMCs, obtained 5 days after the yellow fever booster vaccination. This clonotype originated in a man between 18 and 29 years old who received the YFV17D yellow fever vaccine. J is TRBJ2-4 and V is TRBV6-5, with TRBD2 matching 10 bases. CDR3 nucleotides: TGTGCCAGCAGTTACTCCCTAGCGGGGGCGGGCAGGGACATTCAGTACTTC. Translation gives CASSYSLAGAGRDIQYF.